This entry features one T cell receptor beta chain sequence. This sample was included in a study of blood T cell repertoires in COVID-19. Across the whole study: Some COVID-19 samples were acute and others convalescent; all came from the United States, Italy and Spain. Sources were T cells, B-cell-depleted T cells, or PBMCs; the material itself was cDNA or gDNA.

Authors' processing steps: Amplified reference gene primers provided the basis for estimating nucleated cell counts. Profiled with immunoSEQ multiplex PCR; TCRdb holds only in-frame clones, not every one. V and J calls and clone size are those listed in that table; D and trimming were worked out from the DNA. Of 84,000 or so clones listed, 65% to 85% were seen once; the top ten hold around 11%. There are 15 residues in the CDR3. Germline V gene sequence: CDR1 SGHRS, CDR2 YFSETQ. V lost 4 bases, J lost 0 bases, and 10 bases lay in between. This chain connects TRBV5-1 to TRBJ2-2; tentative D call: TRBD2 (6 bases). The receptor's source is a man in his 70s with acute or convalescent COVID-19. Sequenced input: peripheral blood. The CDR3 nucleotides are TGCGCCAGCAGCGTCGGACTATCGAACACCGGGGAGCTGTTTTTT. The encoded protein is CASSVGLSNTGELFF.